These T cell receptor beta chains were read from a single sample in a study of T cell changes during pregnancy in multiple sclerosis. Measured with immunoSEQ multiplex PCR; TCRdb has only the in-frame clones, and not every one. Among tens of thousands of clones listed, 80% to 95% were seen once. The material was CD4+ T cells from peripheral blood mononuclear cells, obtained in the third trimester of pregnancy. These receptors came from a female donor with multiple sclerosis, enrolled in a pregnancy study. Each CDR3 is given with its conserved first and last residue. The order of the fields is D gene, clone size, V gene, J gene, CDR3 DNA, CDR3 protein. D genes are given only for firm matches. Only some rows state a clone size, as once, few, many or a class for expanded clones.

>NA|once|TRBV4-2|TRBJ1-5
TGTGCCAGCAGCCAAGCAGGGAAGAATCAGCCCCAGCATTTT
CASSQAGKNQPQHF
>NA|once|TRBV6-4|TRBJ2-2
TGTGCCAGCAGTGACTCGGGGGCTATTAACACCGGGGAGCTGTTTTTT
CASSDSGAINTGELFF
>NA|NA|TRBV7-2|TRBJ2-5
TGTGCCAGCAGCTTACTCCAAGAGACCCAGTACTTC
CASSLLQETQYF
>TRBD1|NA|TRBV15|TRBJ2-1
TGTGCCACCAGCAGACCTTCCGGGACAGGGGATTACAATGAGCGGTTCTTC
CATSRPSGTGDYNERFF
>TRBD2|NA|TRBV4-2|TRBJ2-2
TGTGCCAGCAGCCAAGAATCGGGGGGGAACACCGGGGAGCTGTTTTTT
CASSQESGGNTGELFF
>NA|NA|TRBV7-3|TRBJ1-1
TGTGCCAGCACGGTCAGGAAGAACACTGAAGCTTTCTTT
CASTVRKNTEAFF
>NA|NA|TRBV7-9|TRBJ2-1
TGTGCCAGCAGCCCGCGGGGGCTTGTTTACAATGAGCAGTTCTTC
CASSPRGLVYNEQFF
>NA|NA|TRBV29-1|TRBJ1-2
TGCAGCGTTGTATCCGGGGGCTATGGCTACACCTTC
CSVVSGGYGYTF
>NA|NA|TRBV15|TRBJ2-3
TGTGCCACCAGCAGAGAGGCGAGCCCCGGGGGCACAGATACGCAGTATTTT
CATSREASPGGTDTQYF
>NA|NA|TRBV6-1|TRBJ2-1
TGTGCCAGCAGTTTAACCCCCAGGTCCTACAATGAGCAGTTCTTC
CASSLTPRSYNEQFF
>TRBD2|NA|TRBV5-6|TRBJ2-5
TGTGCCAGCAGCTTGGTGGGAGGGGAAGGGACCCAGTACTTC
CASSLVGGEGTQYF
>TRBD2|NA|TRBV5-1|TRBJ2-5
TGCGCCAGCAGTCCGGGACTCCGGGGGGGGACCCAGTACTTC
CASSPGLRGGTQYF
>TRBD1|NA|TRBV7-6|TRBJ1-5
TGTGCCAGCAGCGCTGGGACAGGGGCCAATCAGCCCCAGCATTTT
CASSAGTGANQPQHF
>TRBD1|NA|TRBV4-3|TRBJ1-2
TGCGCCAGCAGCCAAGACGAGGGGGCGAACTATGGCTACACCTTC
CASSQDEGANYGYTF
>NA|once|TRBV5-1|TRBJ2-7
TGCGCCAGCAGCTTGTTAGGGGACTACGAGCAGTACTTC
CASSLLGDYEQYF
>TRBD1|NA|TRBV27|TRBJ2-5
TGTGCCAGCAGTTCGGGCGACAGGGGCCTTTCGGAGACCCAGTACTTC
CASSSGDRGLSETQYF
>TRBD1|NA|TRBV29-1|TRBJ2-7
TGCAGCGTTGTACAGGGGGCCACCTACGAGCAGTACTTC
CSVVQGATYEQYF
>TRBD1|NA|TRBV6-6|TRBJ1-2
TGTGCCAGCAGCAGACAGGGGGATAACTATGGCTACACCTTC
CASSRQGDNYGYTF
>TRBD1|NA|TRBV19|TRBJ2-1
TGTGCCAGCAAGGGGACCCGACAGGGGGCCCTGTGGCATGAGCAGTTCTTC
CASKGTRQGALWHEQFF
>NA|NA|TRBV19|TRBJ1-6
TGTGCCAGTAGTATAACCTCGGGAATGGATTCACCCCTCCACTTT
CASSITSGMDSPLHF
>NA|NA|TRBV7-6|TRBJ2-1
TGTGCCAGCAGCTTATTTGGCAAGGAGCAGTTCTTC
CASSLFGKEQFF
>TRBD1|NA|TRBV5-5|TRBJ2-7
TGTGCCAGCAGCTTACAGGGGGATGTAATAGTCGAGCAGTACTTC
CASSLQGDVIVEQYF
>NA|few|TRBV7-3|TRBJ1-2
TGTGCCAGCAGCTTAAGGACAGTGGGTTATGGCTACACCTTC
CASSLRTVGYGYTF
>TRBD1|NA|TRBV7-6|TRBJ1-5
TGTGCCAGCAGCTTAACAGGGGGGCAGCCCCAGCATTTT
CASSLTGGQPQHF
>TRBD2|NA|TRBV2|TRBJ2-7
TGTGCCAGCAGTGAACAGCGGGGGGGCCCCTACGAGCAGTACTTC
CASSEQRGGPYEQYF
>NA|once|TRBV7-3|TRBJ1-5
TGTGCCAGCAGCTTAGCCCCAGGGGCCGGTCAGCCCCAGCATTTT
CASSLAPGAGQPQHF
>TRBD1|NA|TRBV7-3|TRBJ2-2
TGTGCCAGCAGCTTTAATACAGGGGATAATGGGGAGCTGTTTTTT
CASSFNTGDNGELFF
>NA|NA|TRBV4-1|TRBJ1-2
TGCGCCAGCAGCCAGGGGCCACTTGATGGCTACACCTTC
CASSQGPLDGYTF
>TRBD1|NA|TRBV6-1|TRBJ2-3
TGTGCCAGCAGTGAGAGACAGGGGGGCACAGATACGCAGTATTTT
CASSERQGGTDTQYF
>TRBD2|NA|TRBV6-5|TRBJ2-7
TGTGCCAGCAGTTACTTTGATAGCGGGGGACCCTACGAGCAGTACTTC
CASSYFDSGGPYEQYF
>TRBD2|once|TRBV19|TRBJ2-3
TGTGCCAGTAGTGGCGGCGGGCTAGCGGGGGGGACTAGCACAGATACGCAGTATTTT
CASSGGGLAGGTSTDTQYF
>TRBD2|NA|TRBV7-3|TRBJ2-1
TGTGCCAGCAGCTATAGCGGGGGGCTTGGTAATGAGCAGTTCTTC
CASSYSGGLGNEQFF
>NA|once|TRBV10-3|TRBJ2-3
TGTGCCATCAGGGGGGAGGTCCCAGATACGCAGTATTTT
CAIRGEVPDTQYF
>TRBD1|NA|TRBV19|TRBJ2-5
TGTGCCACCAAGGGACAGTTACAAGAGACCCAGTACTTC
CATKGQLQETQYF
>TRBD2|NA|TRBV7-2|TRBJ2-2
TGTGCCAGCAACCCTAGCGGGCCGAACACCGGGGAGCTGTTTTTT
CASNPSGPNTGELFF
>NA|NA|TRBV27|TRBJ2-7
TGTGCCAGCAGGTACGGGAGTTCGGGCGAGCAGTACTTC
CASRYGSSGEQYF
>NA|NA|TRBV29-1|TRBJ1-2
TGCAGCGTTGAAGATCGGGGGGTCTTCTATGGCTACACCTTC
CSVEDRGVFYGYTF
>NA|once|TRBV25-1|TRBJ1-5
TGTGCCAGCAGTGAATATGGGCCAAATCAGCCCCAGCATTTT
CASSEYGPNQPQHF
>NA|once|TRBV7-3|TRBJ2-2
TGTGCCAGCAGCTTAACGGTATCCCCCGAAGCGCTGTTTTTT
CASSLTVSPEALFF
>TRBD1|once|TRBV11-2|TRBJ2-1
TGTGCCAGCAGCAGGGACAGGGGATTCAATGAGCAGTTCTTC
CASSRDRGFNEQFF
>TRBD1|NA|TRBV7-2|TRBJ2-2
TGTGCCAGCAGCTTATTCGGGACAGGGACGAACACCGGGGAGCTGTTTTTT
CASSLFGTGTNTGELFF
>TRBD2|NA|TRBV6-4|TRBJ2-3
TGTGCCAGCAGTCCGCTAGCGGGGGGACGCACAGATACGCAGTATTTT
CASSPLAGGRTDTQYF
>NA|NA|TRBV10-3|TRBJ2-7
TGTGCCAACTCACCGACACGGGGCTACGAGCAGTACTTC
CANSPTRGYEQYF
>NA|NA|TRBV18|TRBJ2-1
TGTGCCAGCTCAACGACATACAATGAGCAGTTCTTC
CASSTTYNEQFF
>NA|NA|TRBV7-3|TRBJ2-3
TGTGCCAGCAGCTTAACAGGCCAGGGGCCGGGCACAGATACGCAGTATTTT
CASSLTGQGPGTDTQYF
>NA|NA|TRBV18|TRBJ2-7
TGTGCCAGCTCACCCGACAGTCCCGTCGAGCAGTACTTC
CASSPDSPVEQYF
>NA|NA|TRBV19|TRBJ2-1
TGTGCCAGTAGTACCCTCGGGGGTGTCGATGAGCAGTTCTTC
CASSTLGGVDEQFF
>TRBD2|NA|TRBV9|TRBJ2-1
TGTGCCAGCAGCGTAGGCCCGAGCGGGGGGGCCAATGAGCAGTTCTTC
CASSVGPSGGANEQFF
>NA|NA|TRBV7-3|TRBJ2-1
TGTGCCAGCAGCTTACTAGCTAGCTTGCGCTACAATGAGCAGTTCTTC
CASSLLASLRYNEQFF
>TRBD1|NA|TRBV9|TRBJ1-1
TGTGCCAGCCAGACAGGGCCCTCCATGCGGGTAACTGAAGCTTTCTTT
CASQTGPSMRVTEAFF
>NA|NA|TRBV9|TRBJ1-4
TGTGCCAGCACCTCGGGGGGGACCCTCAATGAAAAACTGTTTTTT
CASTSGGTLNEKLFF
>NA|few|TRBV6-5|TRBJ1-2
TGTGCCAGCAGTTACTCAAGCCAGGGCAGTGGCTACACCTTC
CASSYSSQGSGYTF
>NA|few|TRBV7-7|TRBJ1-1
TGTGCTAGCAGCTTACTCACTGAAGCTTTCTTT
CASSLLTEAFF
>TRBD1|NA|TRBV19|TRBJ1-2
TGTGCCAGTAGCCTCCGGACAGGGGATGGCTACACCTTC
CASSLRTGDGYTF
>NA|NA|TRBV10-3|TRBJ1-1
TGTGCCATCAACCCCTTCGGAGGGGGGGTGACTGAAGCTTTCTTT
CAINPFGGGVTEAFF